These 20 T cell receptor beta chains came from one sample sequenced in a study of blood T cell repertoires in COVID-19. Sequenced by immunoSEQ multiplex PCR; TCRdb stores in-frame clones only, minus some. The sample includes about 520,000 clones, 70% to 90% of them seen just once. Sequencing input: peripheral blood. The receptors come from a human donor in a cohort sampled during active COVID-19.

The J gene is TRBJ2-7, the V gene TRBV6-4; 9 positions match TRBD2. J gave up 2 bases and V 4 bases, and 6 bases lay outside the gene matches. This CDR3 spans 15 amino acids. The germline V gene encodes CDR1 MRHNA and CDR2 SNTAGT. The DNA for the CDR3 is TGTGCCAGCAGTGTGGCTAGCGGGACAGCCTACGAGCAGTACTTC. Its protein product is CASSVASGTAYEQYF.

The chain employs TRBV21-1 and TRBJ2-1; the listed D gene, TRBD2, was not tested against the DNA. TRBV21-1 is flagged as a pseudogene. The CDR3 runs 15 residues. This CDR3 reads CASSKELAEGDEQFF. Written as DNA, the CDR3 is TGTGCCAGCAGCAAAGAACTAGCGGAAGGCGATGAGCAGTTCTTC.

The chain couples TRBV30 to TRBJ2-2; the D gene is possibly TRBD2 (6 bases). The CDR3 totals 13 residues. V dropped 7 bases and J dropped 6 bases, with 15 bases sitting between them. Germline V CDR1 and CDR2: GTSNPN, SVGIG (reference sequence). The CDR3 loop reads CASAGSYPGELFF. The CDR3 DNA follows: TGTGCCTCAGCGGGCAGCTATCCCGGGGAGCTGTTTTTT.

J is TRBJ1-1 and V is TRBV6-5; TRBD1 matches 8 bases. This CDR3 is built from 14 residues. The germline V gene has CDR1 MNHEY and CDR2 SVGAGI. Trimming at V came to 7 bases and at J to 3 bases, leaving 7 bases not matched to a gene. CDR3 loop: CASTRQGPDTEAFF. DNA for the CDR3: TGTGCCAGCACCAGACAGGGGCCGGACACTGAAGCTTTCTTT.

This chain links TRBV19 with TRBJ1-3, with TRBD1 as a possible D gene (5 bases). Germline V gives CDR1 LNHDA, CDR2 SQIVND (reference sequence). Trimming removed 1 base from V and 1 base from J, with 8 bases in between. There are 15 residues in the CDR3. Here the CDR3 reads CASSIVGDSGNTIYF. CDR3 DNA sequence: TGTGCCAGTAGTATAGTAGGGGATTCTGGAAACACCATATATTTT.

CDR3 amino acids: CASSVAPAAGTDTQYF. CDR3 DNA: TGCGCCAGCAGCGTGGCCCCGGCAGCGGGCACAGATACGCAGTATTTT. The chain combines TRBV5-1 with TRBJ2-3, with D maybe TRBD2 (5 bases). The CDR3 is 16 amino acids. Looked up from germline, CDR1 is SGHRS and CDR2 is YFSETQ. With 4 bases removed from V and 1 base from J, the gap between germline ends came to 16 bases.

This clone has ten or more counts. This CDR3 is CASSQEEGLNYGYTF. CDR3 DNA: TGCGCCAGCAGCCAAGAGGAGGGTCTTAACTATGGCTACACCTTC. The rearrangement joins TRBV4-1 to TRBJ1-2; D is undetermined. Germline V gene sequence: CDR1 MGHRA, CDR2 YSYEKL. V dropped 0 bases and J dropped 1 base, with 9 bases sitting between them. This CDR3 spans 15 amino acids.

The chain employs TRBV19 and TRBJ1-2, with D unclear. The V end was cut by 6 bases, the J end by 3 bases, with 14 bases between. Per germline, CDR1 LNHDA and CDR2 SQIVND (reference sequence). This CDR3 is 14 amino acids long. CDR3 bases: TGTGCCAGTAGCCCCGGGGATTTCTACTATGGCTACACCTTC. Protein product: CASSPGDFYYGYTF.

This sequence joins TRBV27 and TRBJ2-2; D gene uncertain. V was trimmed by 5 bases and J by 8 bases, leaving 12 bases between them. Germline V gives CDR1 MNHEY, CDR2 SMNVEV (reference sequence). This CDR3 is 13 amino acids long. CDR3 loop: CASSILYAGELFF. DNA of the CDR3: TGTGCCAGCAGTATCCTCTACGCGGGGGAGCTGTTTTTT.

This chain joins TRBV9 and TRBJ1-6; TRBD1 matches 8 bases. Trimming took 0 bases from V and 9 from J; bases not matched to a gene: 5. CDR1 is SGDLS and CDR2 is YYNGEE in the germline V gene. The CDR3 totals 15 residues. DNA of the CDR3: TGTGCCAGCAGCGTAGACCAGGGGGCAGCTTCACCCCTCCACTTT. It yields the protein CASSVDQGAASPLHF.

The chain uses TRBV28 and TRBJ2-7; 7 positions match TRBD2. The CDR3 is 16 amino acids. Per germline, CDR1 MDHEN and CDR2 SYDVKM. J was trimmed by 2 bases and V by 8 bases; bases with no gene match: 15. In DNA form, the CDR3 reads TGTGCCAGCGGGCATTCAACAGCGGGAAACCCCTACGAGCAGTACTTC. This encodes CASGHSTAGNPYEQYF.

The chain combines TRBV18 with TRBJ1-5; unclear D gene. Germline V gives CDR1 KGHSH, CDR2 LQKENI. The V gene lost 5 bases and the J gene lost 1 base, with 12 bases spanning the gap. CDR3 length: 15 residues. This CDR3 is CASSAMGGSNQPQHF. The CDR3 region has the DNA TGTGCCAGCTCAGCTATGGGAGGGAGCAATCAGCCCCAGCATTTT.

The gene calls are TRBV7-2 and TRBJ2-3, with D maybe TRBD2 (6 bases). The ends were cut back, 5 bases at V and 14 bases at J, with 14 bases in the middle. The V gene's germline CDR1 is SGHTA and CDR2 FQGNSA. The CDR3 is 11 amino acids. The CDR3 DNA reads TGTGCCAGCAGCCCTAGCGCAAGGGTGTATTTT. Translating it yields CASSPSARVYF.

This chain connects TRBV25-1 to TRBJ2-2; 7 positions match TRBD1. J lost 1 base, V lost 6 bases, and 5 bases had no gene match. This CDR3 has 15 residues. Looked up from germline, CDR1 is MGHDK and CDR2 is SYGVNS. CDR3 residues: CASRKTGMNTGELFF. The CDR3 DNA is TGTGCCAGCAGAAAGACAGGGATGAACACCGGGGAGCTGTTTTTT.

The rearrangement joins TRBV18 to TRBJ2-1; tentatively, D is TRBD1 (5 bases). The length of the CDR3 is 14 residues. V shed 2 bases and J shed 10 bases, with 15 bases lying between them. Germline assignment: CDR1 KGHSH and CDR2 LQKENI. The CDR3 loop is CASSPRQGPREQFF. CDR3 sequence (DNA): TGTGCCAGCTCACCAAGGCAGGGCCCCAGGGAGCAGTTCTTC.

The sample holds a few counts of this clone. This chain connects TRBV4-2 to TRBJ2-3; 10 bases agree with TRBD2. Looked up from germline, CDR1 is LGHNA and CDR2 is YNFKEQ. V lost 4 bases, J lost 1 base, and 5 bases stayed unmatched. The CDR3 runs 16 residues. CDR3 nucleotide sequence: TGTGCCAGCAGCCCCATAGCGGGAGGCCGCACAGATACGCAGTATTTT. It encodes CASSPIAGGRTDTQYF.

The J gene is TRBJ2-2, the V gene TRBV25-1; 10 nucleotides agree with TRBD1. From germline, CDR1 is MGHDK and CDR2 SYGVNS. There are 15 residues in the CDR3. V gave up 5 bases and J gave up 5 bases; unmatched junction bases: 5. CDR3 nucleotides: TGTGCCAGCAGTAAGCCGGGACAGGGGACCGGGGAGCTGTTTTTT. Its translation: CASSKPGQGTGELFF. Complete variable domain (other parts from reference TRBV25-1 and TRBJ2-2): EADIYQTPRYLVIGTGKKITLECSQTMGHDKMYWYQQDPGMELHLIHYSYGVNSTEKGDLSSESTVSRIRTEHFPLTLESARPSHTSQYLCASSKPGQGTGELFFGEGSRLTVL.

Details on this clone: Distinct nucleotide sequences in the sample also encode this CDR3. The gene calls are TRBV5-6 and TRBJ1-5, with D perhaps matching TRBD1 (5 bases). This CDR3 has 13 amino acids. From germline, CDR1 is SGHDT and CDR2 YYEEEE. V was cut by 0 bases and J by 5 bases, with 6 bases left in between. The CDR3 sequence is CASSLGRDQPQHF. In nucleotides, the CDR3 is TGTGCCAGCAGCTTGGGCAGGGATCAGCCCCAGCATTTT.

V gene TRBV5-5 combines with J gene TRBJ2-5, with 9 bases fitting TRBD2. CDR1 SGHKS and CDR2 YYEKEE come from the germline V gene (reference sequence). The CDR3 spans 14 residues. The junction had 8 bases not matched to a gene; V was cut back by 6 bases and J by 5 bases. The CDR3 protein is CASIPSGVVETQYF. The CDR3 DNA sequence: TGTGCCAGCATCCCTAGCGGGGTCGTGGAGACCCAGTACTTC.

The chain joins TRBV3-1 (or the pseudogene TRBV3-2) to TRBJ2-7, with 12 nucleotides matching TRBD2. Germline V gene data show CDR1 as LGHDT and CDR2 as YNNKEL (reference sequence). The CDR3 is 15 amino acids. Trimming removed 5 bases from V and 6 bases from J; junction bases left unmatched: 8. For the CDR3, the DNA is TGTGCCAGCAGCGTACTAGCGGGAGGTTCGGGCGAGCAGTACTTC. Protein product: CASSVLAGGSGEQYF.